These 10 T cell receptor beta chains share one sample of origin, sequenced in a study of blood T cell repertoires in COVID-19. Using immunoSEQ multiplex PCR, the repertoire was profiled, and TCRdb retains in-frame clones only, with some absent. The data show approximately 200,000 clones, roughly 94% seen once. The sequenced material came from peripheral blood. The receptors here all came from a young man with COVID-19, enrolled during active disease.

In this sample, this clone turned up once. The chain links TRBV11-2 to TRBJ2-7; 9 bases line up with TRBD1. J gave up 3 bases and V 6 bases, and 9 bases lay outside the gene matches. The CDR3 is made up of 15 amino acids. Germline-derived CDR1 and CDR2 are SGHAT and FQNNGV. CDR3 bases: TGTGCCAGCAGGCCCCTGGGACAGGGTCTCTACGAGCAGTACTTC. The encoded protein is CASRPLGQGLYEQYF.

The chain has TRBV11-3 and TRBJ1-2; 7 nucleotides match TRBD1. The germline CDR1 and CDR2 sequences are SGHNT and YENEEA. The CDR3 is made up of 16 amino acids. The trim removed 4 bases at V and 6 bases at J, leaving 14 bases unmatched. The CDR3 is CASSYQGGPSKHGYTF. The CDR3 region has the DNA TGTGCCAGCAGCTACCAGGGGGGCCCTTCGAAACATGGCTACACCTTC. Full variable domain (rest looked up from reference TRBV11-3 and TRBJ1-2): EAGVVQSPRYKIIEKKQPVAFWCNPISGHNTLYWYLQNLGQGPELLIRYENEEAVDDSQLPKDRFSAERLKGVDSTLKIQPAELGDSAVYLCASSYQGGPSKHGYTFGSGTRLTVV.

V gene TRBV4-2 combines with J gene TRBJ1-5; 9 bases are shared with TRBD1. Trimming at V came to 1 base and at J to 2 bases, leaving 0 bases not matched to a gene. The CDR3 is made up of 15 amino acids. Germline V CDR1 and CDR2: LGHNA, YNFKEQ. The CDR3 sequence: CASSQGDRGNQPQHF. The CDR3 DNA reads as TGTGCCAGCAGCCAAGGGGACAGGGGCAATCAGCCCCAGCATTTT.

V and J are TRBV5-4 and TRBJ1-2; 9 nucleotides agree with TRBD1. V trimming: 7 bases; J trimming: 7 bases; junction bases outside the gene matches: 20. The germline CDR1 and CDR2 sequences are SGHNT and YYREEE (reference sequence). This CDR3 has 17 residues. CDR3 in amino acids: CASSAGDRVIISGGYTF. The DNA for the CDR3 is TGTGCCAGCTCAGCGGGGGACAGGGTGATCATATCGGGTGGCTACACCTTC.

The chain recombines TRBV19 with TRBJ2-2; weak D call: TRBD2 (6 bases). Germline-derived CDR1 and CDR2 are LNHDA and SQIVND (reference sequence). Trimming removed 9 bases at V and 0 bases at J, with 17 bases between. There are 16 residues in the CDR3. CDR3 sequence reads: CASHPAGGANTGELFF. CDR3 nucleotides: TGTGCCAGCCACCCGGCCGGGGGAGCGAACACCGGGGAGCTGTTTTTT.

This rearrangement joins TRBV6-5 to TRBJ1-2; possibly TRBD1 for D (6 bases). Trimming took off 5 bases at V and 7 bases at J, with 14 bases between the two ends. This CDR3 is built from 13 residues. Looked up from germline, CDR1 is MNHEY and CDR2 is SVGAGI. The CDR3 loop reads CASSNRAKGGYTF. The CDR3 nucleotides read TGTGCCAGCAGTAACAGGGCAAAAGGTGGCTACACCTTC.

The rearrangement joins TRBV19 to TRBJ2-3, with 11 nucleotides matching TRBD2. The CDR3 is 19 residues long. The ends lost 5 bases at V and 0 bases at J; junction bases unmatched: 13. CDR1 is LNHDA, CDR2 SQIVND, per germline (reference sequence). CDR3 loop: CASSAHPPSSGGSTDTQYF. The CDR3 DNA is TGTGCCAGTAGTGCACACCCACCATCTAGCGGGGGGAGCACAGATACGCAGTATTTT.

The V call is TRBV4-2, the J call TRBJ1-1, with TRBD1 as a possible D gene (6 bases). V lost 4 bases and J lost 3, with 18 bases in between. The CDR3 extends over 16 amino acids. The germline V gene encodes CDR1 LGHNA and CDR2 YNFKEQ. CDR3 sequence (DNA): TGTGCCAGCAGCCCCTTTTCTAGGACAGTTGACACTGAAGCTTTCTTT. Its protein is CASSPFSRTVDTEAFF.

This chain links TRBV5-1 with TRBJ2-3, with 10 bases that match TRBD2. V lost 0 bases to trimming and J lost 1 base; unmatched junction nucleotides: 5. The germline gives CDR1 SGHRS, CDR2 YFSETQ. The CDR3 loop spans 17 amino acids. The CDR3 sequence: CASSLVGLAGGTDTQYF. For the CDR3, the DNA is TGCGCCAGCAGCTTGGTTGGGCTAGCGGGGGGCACAGATACGCAGTATTTT.

The chain is built from TRBV28 and TRBJ1-1, with 9 bases that match TRBD1. Germline loops: CDR1 MDHEN, CDR2 SYDVKM. The CDR3 is made up of 16 amino acids. V was pared by 6 bases and J by 4 bases, with 12 bases of the junction left unmatched. CDR3 region: CASRTAGTGLSTEAFF. The CDR3 DNA follows: TGTGCCAGCAGGACAGCCGGGACAGGGCTTTCCACTGAAGCTTTCTTT.